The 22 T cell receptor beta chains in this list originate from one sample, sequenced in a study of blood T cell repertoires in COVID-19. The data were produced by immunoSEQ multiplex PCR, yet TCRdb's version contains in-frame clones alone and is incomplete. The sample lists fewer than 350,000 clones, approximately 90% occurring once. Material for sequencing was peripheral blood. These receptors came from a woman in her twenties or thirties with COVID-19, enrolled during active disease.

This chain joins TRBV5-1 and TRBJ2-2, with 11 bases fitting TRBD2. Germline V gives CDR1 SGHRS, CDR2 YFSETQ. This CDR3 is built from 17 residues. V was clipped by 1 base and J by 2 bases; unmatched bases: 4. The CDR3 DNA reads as TGCGCCAGCAGCTTGAGGGGACTAGCGGCTAACACCGGGGAGCTGTTTTTT. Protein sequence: CASSLRGLAANTGELFF. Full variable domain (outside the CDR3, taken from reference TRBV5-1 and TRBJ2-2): KAGVTQTPRYLIKTRGQQVTLSCSPISGHRSVSWYQQTPGQGLQFLFEYFSETQRNKGNFPGRFSGRQFSNSRSEMNVSTLELGDSALYLCASSLRGLAANTGELFFGEGSRLTVL.

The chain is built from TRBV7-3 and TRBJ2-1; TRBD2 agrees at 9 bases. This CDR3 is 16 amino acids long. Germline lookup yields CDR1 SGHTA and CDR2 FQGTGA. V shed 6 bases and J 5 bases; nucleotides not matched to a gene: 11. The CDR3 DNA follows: TGTGCCAGCAGATCCCAAGGGCTAGCGGGAAACAATGAGCAGTTCTTC. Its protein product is CASRSQGLAGNNEQFF.

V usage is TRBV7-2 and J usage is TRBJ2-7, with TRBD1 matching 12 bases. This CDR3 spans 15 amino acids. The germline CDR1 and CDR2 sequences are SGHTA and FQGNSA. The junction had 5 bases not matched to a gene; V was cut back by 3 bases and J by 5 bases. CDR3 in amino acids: CASSFSGQGADEQYF. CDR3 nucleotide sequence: TGTGCCAGCAGCTTTTCGGGACAGGGGGCAGACGAGCAGTACTTC.

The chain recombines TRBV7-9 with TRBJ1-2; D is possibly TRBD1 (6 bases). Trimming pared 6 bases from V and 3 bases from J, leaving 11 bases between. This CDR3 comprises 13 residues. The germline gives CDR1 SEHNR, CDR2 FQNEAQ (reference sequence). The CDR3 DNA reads TGTGCCAGCAGTCCACAGGGTGACTATGGCTACACCTTC. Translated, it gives CASSPQGDYGYTF. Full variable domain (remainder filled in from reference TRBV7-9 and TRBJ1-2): DTGVSQNPRHKITKRGQNVTFRCDPISEHNRLYWYRQTLGQGPEFLTYFQNEAQLEKSRLLSDRFSAERPKGSFSTLEIQRTEQGDSAMYLCASSPQGDYGYTFGSGTRLTVV.

CDR3 residues: CASSGDRGGYEQYF. Written as DNA, the CDR3 is TGTGCCAGCAGTGGGGACAGGGGGGGCTACGAGCAGTACTTC. The rearrangement joins TRBV2 to TRBJ2-7, with TRBD1 matching over 11 bases. Germline CDR1 is SNHLY and CDR2 is FYNNEI. The CDR3 extends over 14 amino acids. V lost 4 bases, J lost 3 bases, and 2 bases stayed unmatched.

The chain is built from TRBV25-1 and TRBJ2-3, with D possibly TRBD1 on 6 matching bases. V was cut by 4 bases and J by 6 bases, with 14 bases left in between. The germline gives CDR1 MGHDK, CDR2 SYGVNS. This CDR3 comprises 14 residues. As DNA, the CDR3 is TGTGCCAGCAGTGGGTACCGGGACACCGATACGCAGTATTTT. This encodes CASSGYRDTDTQYF.

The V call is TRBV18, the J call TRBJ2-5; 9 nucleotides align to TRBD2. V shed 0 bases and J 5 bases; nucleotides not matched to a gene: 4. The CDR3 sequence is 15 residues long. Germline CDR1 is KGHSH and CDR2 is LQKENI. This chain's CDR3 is CASSPPSGRRETQYF. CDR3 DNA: TGTGCCAGCTCACCACCAAGCGGGAGGAGGGAGACCCAGTACTTC.

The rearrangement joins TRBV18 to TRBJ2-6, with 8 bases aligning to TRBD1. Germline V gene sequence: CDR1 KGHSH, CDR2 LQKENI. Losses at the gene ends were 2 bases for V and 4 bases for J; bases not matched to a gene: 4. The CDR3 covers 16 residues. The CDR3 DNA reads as TGTGCCAGCTCACCAACCAGGGGGCCCGGGGCCAACGTCCTGACTTTC. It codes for CASSPTRGPGANVLTF.

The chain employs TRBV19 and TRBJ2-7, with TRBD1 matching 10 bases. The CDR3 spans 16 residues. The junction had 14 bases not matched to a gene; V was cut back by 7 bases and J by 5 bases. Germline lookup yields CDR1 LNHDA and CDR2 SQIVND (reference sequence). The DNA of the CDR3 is TGTGCCAGTACCCGGGGCCCGGGACAGGGGTTCCACGAGCAGTACTTC. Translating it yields CASTRGPGQGFHEQYF.

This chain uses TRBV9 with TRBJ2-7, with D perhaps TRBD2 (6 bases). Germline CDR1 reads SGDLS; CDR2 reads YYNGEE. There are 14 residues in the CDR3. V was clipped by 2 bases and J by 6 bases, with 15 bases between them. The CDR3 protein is CASSVGAGPFEQYF. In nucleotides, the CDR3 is TGTGCCAGCAGCGTCGGAGCGGGCCCTTTCGAGCAGTACTTC.

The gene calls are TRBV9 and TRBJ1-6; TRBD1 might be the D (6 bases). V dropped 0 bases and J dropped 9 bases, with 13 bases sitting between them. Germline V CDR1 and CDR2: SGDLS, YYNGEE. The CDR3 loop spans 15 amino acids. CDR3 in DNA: TGTGCCAGCAGCGTAGTTTCTGGGGGCAGTTCACCCCTCCACTTT. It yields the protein CASSVVSGGSSPLHF.

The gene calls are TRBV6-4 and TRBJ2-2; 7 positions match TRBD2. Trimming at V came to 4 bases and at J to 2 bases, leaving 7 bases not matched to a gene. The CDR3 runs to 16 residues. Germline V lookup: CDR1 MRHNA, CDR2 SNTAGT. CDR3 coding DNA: TGTGCCAGCAGTGCCCGGGCGGGAGATAACACCGGGGAGCTGTTTTTT. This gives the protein CASSARAGDNTGELFF.

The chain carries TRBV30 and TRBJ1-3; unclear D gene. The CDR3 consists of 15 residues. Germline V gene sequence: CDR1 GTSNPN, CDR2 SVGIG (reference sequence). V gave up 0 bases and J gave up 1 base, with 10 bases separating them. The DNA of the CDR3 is TGTGCCTGGAGTGTGCAGGCCTCGTCTGGAAACACCATATATTTT. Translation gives CAWSVQASSGNTIYF.

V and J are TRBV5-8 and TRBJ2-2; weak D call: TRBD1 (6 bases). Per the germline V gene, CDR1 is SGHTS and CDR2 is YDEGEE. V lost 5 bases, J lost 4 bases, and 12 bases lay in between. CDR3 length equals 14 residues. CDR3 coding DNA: TGTGCCAGCAGGTTACCAGGGGTCACCGGGGAGCTGTTTTTT. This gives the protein CASRLPGVTGELFF.

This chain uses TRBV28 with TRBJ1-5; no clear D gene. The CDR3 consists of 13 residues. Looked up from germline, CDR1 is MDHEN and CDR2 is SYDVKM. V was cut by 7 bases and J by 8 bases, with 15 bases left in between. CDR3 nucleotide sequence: TGTGCCAGCAACTACCCGGGGTTCAAGCCCCAGCATTTT. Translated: CASNYPGFKPQHF.

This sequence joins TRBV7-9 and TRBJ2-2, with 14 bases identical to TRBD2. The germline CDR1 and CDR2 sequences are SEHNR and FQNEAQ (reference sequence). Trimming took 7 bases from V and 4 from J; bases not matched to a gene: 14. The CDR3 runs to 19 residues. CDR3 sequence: CASNRGGTSGRLVTGELFF. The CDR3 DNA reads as TGTGCCAGCAACAGAGGCGGGACTAGCGGGAGACTTGTCACCGGGGAGCTGTTTTTT.

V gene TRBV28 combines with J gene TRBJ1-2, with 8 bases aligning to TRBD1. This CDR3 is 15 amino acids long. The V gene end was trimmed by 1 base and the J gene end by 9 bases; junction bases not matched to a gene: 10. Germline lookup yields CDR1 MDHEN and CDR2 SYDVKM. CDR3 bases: TGTGCCAGCAGTTTATCCTTGTCAGGGGGCACGAGCTACACCTTC. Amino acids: CASSLSLSGGTSYTF.

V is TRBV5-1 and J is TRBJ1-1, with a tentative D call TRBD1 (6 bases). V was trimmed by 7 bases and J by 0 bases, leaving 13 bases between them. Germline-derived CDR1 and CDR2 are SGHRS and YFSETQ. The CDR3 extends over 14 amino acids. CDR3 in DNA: TGCGCCAGCCGATTTACAGGGATGAACACTGAAGCTTTCTTT. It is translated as CASRFTGMNTEAFF.

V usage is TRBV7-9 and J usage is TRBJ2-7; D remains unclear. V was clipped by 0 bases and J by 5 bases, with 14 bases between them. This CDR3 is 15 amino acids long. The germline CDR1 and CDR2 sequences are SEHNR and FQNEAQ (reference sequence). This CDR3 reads CASSLAGVEPHEQYF. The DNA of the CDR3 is TGTGCCAGCAGCTTAGCCGGAGTGGAACCCCACGAGCAGTACTTC.

The CDR3 nucleotides read TGTGCCAGCAGCTTCGGGGGTCGGGGCACCGGGGAGCTGTTTTTT. Amino acid sequence: CASSFGGRGTGELFF. This chain joins TRBV7-2 and TRBJ2-2, with D possibly matching TRBD2 (6 bases). The CDR3 runs to 15 residues. The germline V gene encodes CDR1 SGHTA and CDR2 FQGNSA. V dropped 3 bases and J dropped 4 bases, with 12 bases sitting between them.

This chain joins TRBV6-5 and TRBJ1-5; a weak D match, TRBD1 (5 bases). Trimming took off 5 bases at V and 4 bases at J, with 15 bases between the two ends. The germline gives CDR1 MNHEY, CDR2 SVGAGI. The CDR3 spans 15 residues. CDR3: CASSPERGLNQPQHF. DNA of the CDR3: TGTGCCAGCAGTCCAGAGCGGGGGTTGAATCAGCCCCAGCATTTT.

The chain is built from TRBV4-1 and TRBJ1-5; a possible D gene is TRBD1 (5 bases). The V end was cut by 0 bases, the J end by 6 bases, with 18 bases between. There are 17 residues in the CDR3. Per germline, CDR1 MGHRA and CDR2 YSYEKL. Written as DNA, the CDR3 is TGCGCCAGCAGCCAAGAACACGTACGGGGGAAGCGTCAGCCCCAGCATTTT. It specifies CASSQEHVRGKRQPQHF.